These 7 T cell receptor beta chains came from one sample sequenced in a study of blood T cells in healthy people across ages. Through a sample-barcoded 5' primer and a J-beta primer mix, a second PCR was run for roughly 6 to 11 cycles. TCRdb re-called the 5' RACE reads with MiXCR, one entry per CDR3 protein. The sample has hundreds of thousands of distinct CDR3 sequences; around 21% are singletons. The specimen sequenced was blood. Source of these receptors: a man aged 70-80 years in good health.

V and J are TRBV10-3 and TRBJ2-7, with 12 bases aligning to TRBD2. CDR1 is ENHRY and CDR2 is SYGVKD in the germline V gene. The CDR3 is 14 residues long. V lost 6 bases to trimming and J lost 6 bases; unmatched junction nucleotides: 6. The CDR3 DNA follows: TGTGCCATCAGCCTGACTAGCGGGAGTCCCGAGCAGTACTTC. Translated: CAISLTSGSPEQYF.

The genes are TRBV7-9 and TRBJ2-2; 9 bases fit TRBD1. Germline CDR1 reads SEHNR; CDR2 reads FQNEAQ (reference sequence). The V gene end was trimmed by 5 bases and the J gene end by 5 bases; junction bases not matched to a gene: 12. The CDR3 has 17 amino acids. The DNA for the CDR3 is TGTGCCAGCAGCCAGCACGGGACAGGGAAAAAAACCGGGGAGCTGTTTTTT. Amino acids: CASSQHGTGKKTGELFF.

The sample holds one count of this clonotype. J is TRBJ2-7 and V is TRBV20-1; 7 bases line up with TRBD2. Trimming at V came to 0 bases and at J to 7 bases, leaving 6 bases not matched to a gene. The CDR3 has 13 residues. Germline V gives CDR1 DFQATT, CDR2 SNEGSKA (reference sequence). CDR3 DNA sequence: TGCAGTGCTAGAGATTCGCGGGAGTGGGAGCAGTACTTC. Its protein is CSARDSREWEQYF.

This clonotype was observed a handful of times. V and J are TRBV6-4 and TRBJ2-3; D call uncertain. The CDR3 sequence is 12 residues long. V gave up 9 bases and J gave up 3 bases, with 10 bases separating them. Per the germline V gene, CDR1 is MRHNA and CDR2 is SNTAGT. CDR3 sequence (DNA): TGTGCCAGACCCCGCAGTACAGATACGCAGTATTTT. Encoded protein: CARPRSTDTQYF.

The chain links TRBV5-1 to TRBJ2-7, with D perhaps given as TRBD1 or TRBD2 (5 bases each). The germline gives CDR1 SGHRS, CDR2 YFSETQ. The CDR3 runs to 16 residues. V dropped 4 bases and J dropped 0 bases, with 17 bases sitting between them. The CDR3: CASSPGASSSSYEQYF. The CDR3 DNA follows: TGCGCCAGCAGCCCTGGGGCTAGCTCGAGCTCCTACGAGCAGTACTTC.

This clonotype occurred a few times. The rearrangement links TRBV20-1 to TRBJ1-4; D not certain. Germline V lookup: CDR1 DFQATT, CDR2 SNEGSKA (reference sequence). The germline V and J ends were trimmed by 1 base and 8 bases, with 11 bases remaining between them. The CDR3 covers 13 residues. The CDR3 sequence is CSARVVIGEKLFF. CDR3 DNA sequence: TGCAGTGCTAGAGTAGTTATCGGCGAAAAACTGTTTTTT.

V usage is TRBV7-2 and J usage is TRBJ2-1; TRBD2 agrees at 9 bases. This CDR3 has 16 residues. Losses at the gene ends were 3 bases for V and 2 bases for J; bases not matched to a gene: 5. Germline V gene lookup returns CDR1 SGHTA and CDR2 FQGNSA. The CDR3 sequence is CASSLEAGGPYNEQFF. The CDR3 DNA follows: TGTGCCAGCAGCTTGGAAGCGGGAGGACCCTACAATGAGCAGTTCTTC.